Listed here are 20 T cell receptor beta chains from one sample, sequenced in a study of technical replicates of blood from a handful of donors. TCRdb keeps only in-frame clones here, not all; method: immunoSEQ multiplex PCR. The sample includes roughly 80,000 clones, about 94% of them seen just once. The sample consisted of T cells isolated from PBMCs. These receptor sequences come from a human donor in good health.

The chain is built from TRBV6-5 and TRBJ2-7, with 12 nucleotides matching TRBD2. The germline gives CDR1 MNHEY, CDR2 SVGAGI. The V segment lost 2 bases and the J segment 5 bases; nucleotides outside the gene matches: 4. The CDR3 has 15 amino acids. This CDR3 is CASSYRGLAGHEQYF. In nucleotides, the CDR3 is TGTGCCAGCAGTTACCGAGGACTAGCGGGACACGAGCAGTACTTC.

The V and J genes are TRBV5-4 and TRBJ2-2; the D gene is possibly TRBD2 (5 bases). V was cut by 2 bases and J by 1 base, with 12 bases left in between. The germline V gene has CDR1 SGHNT and CDR2 YYREEE (reference sequence). The CDR3 consists of 16 residues. The CDR3 reads CASSFGRGKNTGELFF. For the CDR3, the DNA is TGTGCCAGCAGCTTCGGTAGAGGGAAGAACACCGGGGAGCTGTTTTTT.

The chain carries TRBV7-2 and TRBJ2-3; 12 nucleotides align to TRBD2. After removal of 7 bases from V and 5 bases from J, the junction contained 4 bases not matched to a gene. Per the germline V gene, CDR1 is SGHTA and CDR2 is FQGNSA. The length of the CDR3 is 14 residues. The chain's CDR3 is CASTSSGGGDTQYF. For the CDR3, the DNA is TGTGCCAGCACCTCTAGCGGGGGGGGAGATACGCAGTATTTT.

The J gene is TRBJ2-3, the V gene TRBV9, with TRBD2 matching 7 bases. In germline, CDR1 is SGDLS, CDR2 YYNGEE. The junction had 10 bases not matched to a gene; V was cut back by 4 bases and J by 2 bases. The CDR3 has 16 amino acids. CDR3 DNA: TGTGCCAGCAGCTCAACTAGCGTTGGCTACACAGATACGCAGTATTTT. It translates to CASSSTSVGYTDTQYF.

The chain combines TRBV23-1 with TRBJ1-5, with D unresolved. TRBV23-1 is placed among ORFs of uncertain function. Trimming pared 7 bases from V and 1 base from J, leaving 11 bases between. The CDR3 covers 14 residues. CDR3 loop: CASITRESNQPQHF. The CDR3 region has the DNA TGCGCCAGCATCACGAGGGAGAGCAATCAGCCCCAGCATTTT.

The J gene is TRBJ2-2, the V gene TRBV7-9; 8 bases fit TRBD1. In germline, CDR1 is SEHNR, CDR2 FQNEAQ (reference sequence). Trimming removed 5 bases from V and 1 base from J; junction bases left unmatched: 3. The CDR3 is made up of 15 amino acids. The CDR3 spells CASSRDRRNTGELFF. The CDR3 DNA follows: TGTGCCAGCAGCAGGGACAGGCGGAACACCGGGGAGCTGTTTTTT.

This clone has a single count. The genes are TRBV6-5 and TRBJ1-1; TRBD1 might be the D (5 bases). The CDR3 spans 13 residues. The germline gives CDR1 MNHEY, CDR2 SVGAGI. V was shortened by 7 bases and J by 5 bases, with 14 bases between the two germline ends. CDR3 DNA: TGTGCCAGCACCCCAGGGAAGGGGACTGAAGCTTTCTTT. This codes for CASTPGKGTEAFF.

V is TRBV5-4 and J is TRBJ2-2; perhaps TRBD1 as D (6 bases). The CDR3 has 18 amino acids. V was shortened by 4 bases and J by 0 bases, with 19 bases between the two germline ends. Germline V CDR1 and CDR2: SGHNT, YYREEE (reference sequence). The CDR3 loop is CASSLAPGHSSNTGELFF. DNA of the CDR3: TGTGCCAGCAGCCTAGCCCCGGGACACAGTTCGAACACCGGGGAGCTGTTTTTT.

This clone was seen only once. V usage is TRBV19 and J usage is TRBJ1-5; TRBD1 agrees at 8 bases. The CDR3 loop spans 16 amino acids. Germline V gene lookup returns CDR1 LNHDA and CDR2 SQIVND (reference sequence). The V and J ends lost 9 bases and 0 bases, in that order; junction bases with no gene match: 10. CDR3 protein: CASQTAGQGSNQPQHF. DNA for the CDR3: TGTGCCAGCCAAACTGCCGGACAGGGTAGCAATCAGCCCCAGCATTTT. Looking up the rest from reference TRBV19 and TRBJ1-5 gives the full variable domain: DGGITQSPKYLFRKEGQNVTLSCEQNLNHDAMYWYRQDPGQGLRLIYYSQIVNDFQKGDIAEGYSVSREKKESFPLTVTSAQKNPTAFYLCASQTAGQGSNQPQHFGDGTRLSIL.

This sequence joins TRBV6-5 and TRBJ2-2, with D unclear. Trimming stripped 2 bases from V and 7 bases from J, with 8 bases between. The V gene's germline CDR1 is MNHEY and CDR2 SVGAGI. There are 13 residues in the CDR3. CDR3: CASSYGGHGELFF. DNA of the CDR3: TGTGCCAGCAGTTACGGTGGCCACGGGGAGCTGTTTTTT.

This chain joins TRBV4-2 and TRBJ2-7; D remains ambiguous. This CDR3 has 14 amino acids. Germline V gene sequence: CDR1 LGHNA, CDR2 YNFKEQ. The V end lost 1 base, the J end lost 0 bases, and 7 bases lay between the germline ends. The CDR3: CASSQGHISYEQYF. The CDR3 DNA reads as TGTGCCAGCAGCCAAGGACATATCTCCTACGAGCAGTACTTC.

The genes are TRBV18 and TRBJ1-2; D not certain. The germline V gene has CDR1 KGHSH and CDR2 LQKENI. CDR3 size: 14 residues. The ends were cut back, 8 bases at V and 7 bases at J, with 20 bases in the middle. CDR3 bases: TGTGCCAGCAGCGCGGAGCAATACTTGATTGGCTACACCTTC. It specifies CASSAEQYLIGYTF.

The CDR3 sequence: CAWSGYRSQGLLRNTIYF. The CDR3 nucleotides are TGTGCCTGGAGTGGATATAGGAGTCAGGGTCTATTAAGAAACACCATATATTTT. The chain has TRBV30 and TRBJ1-3, with a possible D match to TRBD1 (5 bases). The ends were cut back, 1 base at V and 5 bases at J, with 24 bases in the middle. CDR1 GTSNPN and CDR2 SVGIG come from the germline V gene (reference sequence). This CDR3 spans 18 amino acids. The whole variable domain, remainder taken from reference TRBV30 and TRBJ1-3, is SQTIHQWPATLVQPVGSPLSLECTVEGTSNPNLYWYRQAAGRGLQLLFYSVGIGQISSEVPQNLSASRPQDRQFILSSKKLLLSDSGFYLCAWSGYRSQGLLRNTIYFGEGSWLTVV.

V usage is TRBV9 and J usage is TRBJ1-1; 7 bases map to TRBD1. The CDR3 loop spans 14 amino acids. Germline values: CDR1 SGDLS, CDR2 YYNGEE. V lost 2 bases and J lost 4; bases outside the gene matches: 5. This chain's CDR3 is CASSVTGIGTEAFF. In DNA form, the CDR3 reads TGTGCCAGCAGCGTGACAGGGATCGGCACTGAAGCTTTCTTT. The complete variable domain, with remaining parts taken from reference TRBV9 and TRBJ1-1, reads DSGVTQTPKHLITATGQRVTLRCSPRSGDLSVYWYQQSLDQGLQFLIQYYNGEERAKGNILERFSAQQFPDLHSELNLSSLELGDSALYFCASSVTGIGTEAFFGQGTRLTVV.

V is TRBV19 and J is TRBJ2-1; 8 bases are a match to TRBD2. Germline CDR1 and CDR2: LNHDA and SQIVND (reference sequence). J gave up 2 bases and V 4 bases, and 7 bases lay outside the gene matches. CDR3 length equals 16 residues. Here the CDR3 DNA reads TGTGCCAGTAGTAGGGAAACGGGACTAGCCTACAATGAGCAGTTCTTC. Its protein product is CASSRETGLAYNEQFF.

The J gene is TRBJ2-7, the V gene TRBV5-1, with a weak D call TRBD2 (5 bases). V shed 0 bases and J shed 2 bases, with 6 bases lying between them. Germline CDR1 SGHRS, CDR2 YFSETQ. The CDR3 is made up of 13 amino acids. This CDR3 is CASSLGSAYEQYF. DNA for the CDR3: TGCGCCAGCAGCTTGGGTAGCGCCTACGAGCAGTACTTC. Full variable domain (rest looked up from reference TRBV5-1 and TRBJ2-7): KAGVTQTPRYLIKTRGQQVTLSCSPISGHRSVSWYQQTPGQGLQFLFEYFSETQRNKGNFPGRFSGRQFSNSRSEMNVSTLELGDSALYLCASSLGSAYEQYFGPGTRLTVT.

The rearrangement links TRBV19 to TRBJ2-5, with D maybe TRBD2 (6 bases). The CDR3 consists of 17 residues. From germline, CDR1 is LNHDA and CDR2 SQIVND (reference sequence). Trimming shortened V by 3 bases and J by 0 bases, and 17 bases separated the two germline ends. The DNA of the CDR3 is TGTGCCAGTAGTATGGGTTTGATTAGCGGCCACCAAGAGACCCAGTACTTC. Translation: CASSMGLISGHQETQYF.

The genes are TRBV9 and TRBJ2-1; TRBD2 aligns across 12 bases. Germline V gives CDR1 SGDLS, CDR2 YYNGEE. The V segment lost 2 bases and the J segment 5 bases; nucleotides outside the gene matches: 2. This CDR3 is 15 amino acids long. The CDR3: CASSVLAGGDNEQFF. The CDR3 bases are TGTGCCAGCAGCGTGCTAGCGGGAGGGGACAATGAGCAGTTCTTC.

The rearrangement uses TRBV18 and TRBJ1-1; D might be TRBD1 (6 bases). This CDR3 contains 17 residues. Trimming removed 2 bases at V and 0 bases at J, with 16 bases between. Germline assignment: CDR1 KGHSH and CDR2 LQKENI. This CDR3 is CASSPIPGEELNTEAFF. In nucleotides, the CDR3 is TGTGCCAGCTCACCAATTCCAGGGGAAGAATTGAACACTGAAGCTTTCTTT. Based on the CDR3 plus reference TRBV18 and TRBJ1-1, the full variable domain is NAGVMQNPRHLVRRRGQEARLRCSPMKGHSHVYWYRQLPEEGLKFMVYLQKENIIDESGMPKERFSAEFPKEGPSILRIQQVVRGDSAAYFCASSPIPGEELNTEAFFGQGTRLTVV.

This sequence joins TRBV18 and TRBJ2-7; 13 bases are shared with TRBD2. With V trimmed by 5 bases and J by 5 bases, 3 bases remained unmatched. The length of the CDR3 is 14 residues. Germline V CDR1 and CDR2: KGHSH, LQKENI. The chain's CDR3 is CASSGLAGAHEQYF. CDR3 DNA sequence: TGTGCCAGCTCAGGACTAGCGGGAGCACACGAGCAGTACTTC.